This T cell receptor (beta chain) was sequenced during a study of blood T cells in healthy people across ages (dated by TCRdb to between 2015 and 2016). In terms of the full investigation: In model experiments, template switching captured about one uniquely barcoded TCR beta cDNA molecule for every two T cells. Donors were grouped into four age groups: young (average roughly 15 years), middle-aged (over 35), aged (62) and long-lived (approximately 82). The study measured age-related changes in TCR beta repertoire diversity using deep sequencing normalized with unique cDNA molecular identifiers. The study analyzed two additional independent replicas of 1 million unique cDNA reads from the same blood draw for two donors, one aged 18 to 30 and one aged 80 or older. To avoid experimental bias, donors of different ages were distributed randomly across sequencing lanes.

The CDR3 runs 13 residues from the cysteine to the phenylalanine. Only the CDR3 DNA stays, 39 bases, in frame from base 1. V and J lose 10 bases and 15 bases, and a span of 22 bases separates them. The germline V gene supplies CDR1 MDHEN and CDR2 SYDVKM. Systemically healthy Caucasian individuals from Russia, 35 to 50 in total and aged about 6 to 100 years, were included as donors. About 10 milliliters of peripheral blood were collected from each donor into EDTA-treated Vacutainer tubes. PBMCs were isolated by Ficoll-Paque density-gradient centrifugation, with at least 6 million obtained per sample. Trizol reagent was used to extract total RNA from PBMCs, with at least 5.5 micrograms per sample. Naive CD45RAhigh/CD27high T cell percentages were measured by flow cytometry on a PBMC aliquot from every donor. Libraries were constructed by 5' RACE. Sequencer: Illumina HiSeq 2500. A second about 7 to 12 cycle PCR used a sample-barcoded 5' primer and a J-beta primer mix. Each TCR beta cDNA molecule received a unique molecular identifier from a template-switch 5' adaptor carrying 12 random nucleotides. At least 2.5 million CDR3-containing paired-end reads were obtained from each sample. The Mint cDNA synthesis kit, primed by a TRBC-specific oligonucleotide, was used to synthesize first-strand cDNA from all RNA. After uracil-DNA glycosylase treatment, a first 18-cycle PCR used universal primers M1SS and BC2_uni_R on all cDNA. The source study handled its data this way. For normalization, 1 million high-quality reads, each with a distinct molecular identifier, were randomly selected from each sample. Reads with shared molecular identifiers were discarded instead of being binned into consensus sequences. MiTCR, with a Q25 quality threshold and the strictest error-elimination algorithm, was used for CDR3 identification, clonotype clustering and error correction. A nonparametric unseen species model with Euler transformation was used to estimate a lower bound on total TCR beta diversity. TCRdb passed the public sequencing reads through fastp at Q25 and MiXCR, retaining productive beta sequences. Each CDR3 protein gets just one entry, which takes the most common genes and DNA from the rows behind it. Clone size and V and J calls follow TCRdb, not the original study. The sample yields 2 million or so distinct CDR3 sequences; about 49% were counted once. The leading ten clones occupy around 2.1% of the sample.

As to this clonotype: The antigen it binds to is not known. The input lacks base qualities; no much larger clone sits a single base away.

The research as a whole found: The CMV infection status of donors was not known, potentially confounding age-related changes in expanded clonotypes. Observed TCR beta diversity per million T cells fell roughly linearly with age, and a significant reduction was already apparent by age around 44. A strong correlation was found between observed TCR beta diversity and the percentage of naive T cells measured by flow cytometry. Because profiling used bulk unsorted PBMCs, naive and antigen-experienced compartments could not be compared conclusively. Estimates of total diversity based on one million sequenced T cells were considered lower bounds and underestimates. Compared with the aged group, the long-lived group had more naive CD4+ T cells, fewer expanded clones and increased TCR diversity, suggesting age selection.

The clonotype originates from a middle-aged woman in good health. The sample was blood. The chain is assembled from TRBV28 and TRBJ2-6; the D gene cannot be named for sure. The DNA is TGTGCCACTCAGACACTTTCGGACCGCGACCTGACTTTC. The translation is CATQTLSDRDLTF.